These 21 T cell receptor beta chains share one sample of origin, sequenced in a study of blood T cell repertoires in COVID-19 (dated by TCRdb to about 2020). Library preparation employed the immunoSEQ multiplex PCR assay. TCRdb limited this immuneACCESS table to in-frame rearrangements with V and J called. A share of clones is missing; checked studies link under half to unresolved V genes, and the rest is unexplained. This sample holds fewer than 250,000 clones; roughly 89% were observed only once. 6.5% of the sample rests with the top ten. Input material: peripheral blood. Receptors originate from a man aged 55 to 70 who had recovered from COVID-19.

The chain joins TRBV14 to TRBJ2-5; 8 nucleotides align to TRBD2. Germline assignment: CDR1 SGHDN and CDR2 FVKESK. This CDR3 spans 14 amino acids. The J segment lost 3 bases and the V segment lost 4 bases, leaving 4 bases of the junction unmatched. CDR3 protein: CASSPLGREETQYF. The CDR3 bases are TGTGCCAGCAGCCCGCTCGGGAGGGAAGAGACCCAGTACTTC. The whole variable domain, filled in from reference TRBV14 and TRBJ2-5, reads EAGVTQFPSHSVIEKGQTVTLRCDPISGHDNLYWYRRVMGKEIKFLLHFVKESKQDESGMPNNRFLAERTGGTYSTLKVQPAELEDSGVYFCASSPLGREETQYFGPGTRLLVL.

The rearrangement uses TRBV6-1 and TRBJ1-5; 9 bases line up with TRBD1. The CDR3 is 15 amino acids. V was pared by 3 bases and J by 5 bases, with 5 bases of the junction left unmatched. Germline CDR1 is MNHNS and CDR2 is SASEGT. As DNA, the CDR3 is TGTGCCAGCAGTGACGACAGGGGGGGCCATCAGCCCCAGCATTTT. This encodes CASSDDRGGHQPQHF.

The V call is TRBV7-3, the J call TRBJ1-5, with D perhaps matching TRBD1 (5 bases). CDR1 and CDR2 from the germline V gene are SGHTA and FQGTGA. CDR3 length: 13 amino acids. V lost 4 bases and J lost 6, with 10 bases in between. The CDR3 region has the DNA TGTGCCAGCAGCTCAGCTAGGGGTCAGCCCCAGCATTTT. Its translation: CASSSARGQPQHF.

V and J are TRBV25-1 and TRBJ1-1; D unresolved. Deletions cut 6 bases from V and 1 base from J, with 9 bases between. Per the germline V gene, CDR1 is MGHDK and CDR2 is SYGVNS. The CDR3 extends over 13 amino acids. The CDR3 nucleotides are TGTGCCAGCAGACTAAGTGGGAACACTGAAGCTTTCTTT. Translation: CASRLSGNTEAFF.

This chain joins TRBV7-9 and TRBJ1-2, with 8 bases fitting TRBD1. The V segment lost 4 bases and the J segment 4 bases; nucleotides outside the gene matches: 17. Per the germline V gene, CDR1 is SEHNR and CDR2 is FQNEAQ (reference sequence). This CDR3 has 18 amino acids. In nucleotides, the CDR3 is TGTGCCAGCAGCTCTCCCGGGACAGGTAACCCGTGGGGCTATGGCTACACCTTC. Translating gives CASSSPGTGNPWGYGYTF.

The chain couples TRBV11-1 to TRBJ2-7, with D maybe TRBD2 (6 bases). CDR1 and CDR2 from the germline V gene are SGHAT and FQDESV (reference sequence). The CDR3 is 16 residues long. V was shortened by 6 bases and J by 2 bases, with 20 bases between the two germline ends. CDR3 sequence reads: CASSYTGLGQAYEQYF. The CDR3 DNA reads TGTGCCAGCAGTTACACGGGACTGGGTCAAGCCTACGAGCAGTACTTC. Combining the CDR3 with reference TRBV11-1 and TRBJ2-7 gives the whole variable domain EAEVAQSPRYKITEKSQAVAFWCDPISGHATLYWYRQILGQGPELLVQFQDESVVDDSQLPKDRFSAERLKGVDSTLKIQPAELGDSAMYLCASSYTGLGQAYEQYFGPGTRLTVT.

The chain combines TRBV5-6 with TRBJ2-3; tentatively, D is TRBD1 (5 bases). The CDR3 sequence is 16 residues long. Germline lookup yields CDR1 SGHDT and CDR2 YYEEEE. V was trimmed by 4 bases and J by 3 bases, leaving 18 bases between them. Written as DNA, the CDR3 is TGTGCCAGCAGCACCCCAAGGGGTGGAAGGACAGATACGCAGTATTTT. Protein sequence: CASSTPRGGRTDTQYF. Combining the CDR3 with reference TRBV5-6 and TRBJ2-3 gives the whole variable domain DAGVTQSPTHLIKTRGQQVTLRCSPKSGHDTVSWYQQALGQGPQFIFQYYEEEERQRGNFPDRFSGHQFPNYSSELNVNALLLGDSALYLCASSTPRGGRTDTQYFGPGTRLTVL.

The genes are TRBV10-3 and TRBJ2-1; 11 bases line up with TRBD2. Germline CDR1 ENHRY, CDR2 SYGVKD. V dropped 0 bases and J dropped 10; count of bases not matched to a gene: 14. CDR3 length equals 18 residues. CDR3 coding DNA: TGTGCCATCAGTGAGTCGGGGGGGACTAGCGGACTCAAAGGGGAGCAGTTCTTC. Protein: CAISESGGTSGLKGEQFF.

The chain uses TRBV10-3 and TRBJ2-3; D gene ambiguous. Trimming took off 6 bases at V and 2 bases at J, with 9 bases between the two ends. From germline, CDR1 is ENHRY and CDR2 SYGVKD. The CDR3 has 13 residues. The CDR3 sequence is CAISQEFTDTQYF. CDR3 bases: TGTGCCATCAGCCAGGAATTCACAGATACGCAGTATTTT.

This chain joins TRBV4-3 and TRBJ2-7, with TRBD2 matching 14 bases. The CDR3 sequence is 15 residues long. The ends lost 3 bases at V and 7 bases at J; junction bases unmatched: 5. Germline V gene data show CDR1 as LGHNA and CDR2 as YSLEER. CDR3 coding DNA: TGCGCCAGCAGCCAGGGGACTAGCGGGAGCTCTGAGCAGTACTTC. It translates to CASSQGTSGSSEQYF.

V usage is TRBV7-9 and J usage is TRBJ2-3; D is ambiguous. V was cut by 2 bases and J by 2 bases, with 8 bases left in between. The CDR3 covers 14 residues. The germline CDR1 and CDR2 sequences are SEHNR and FQNEAQ (reference sequence). The CDR3 DNA sequence: TGTGCCAGCAGCTTACAGGTCCTCACAGATACGCAGTATTTT. Amino acids: CASSLQVLTDTQYF. Together with reference TRBV7-9 and TRBJ2-3, the CDR3 gives the full variable domain: DTGVSQNPRHKITKRGQNVTFRCDPISEHNRLYWYRQTLGQGPEFLTYFQNEAQLEKSRLLSDRFSAERPKGSFSTLEIQRTEQGDSAMYLCASSLQVLTDTQYFGPGTRLTVL.

The chain joins TRBV9 to TRBJ2-2, with D uncertain. V gave up 2 bases and J gave up 3 bases, with 5 bases separating them. This CDR3 is 13 amino acids long. Per germline, CDR1 SGDLS and CDR2 YYNGEE. Here the CDR3 reads CASSVYHTGELFF. CDR3 DNA: TGTGCCAGCAGCGTTTATCACACCGGGGAGCTGTTTTTT.

The CDR3 is CASSYYSGGPYEQYF. CDR3 sequence (DNA): TGTGCCAGCAGTTACTATTCGGGAGGGCCCTACGAGCAGTACTTC. V usage is TRBV6-5 and J usage is TRBJ2-7, with 8 bases aligning to TRBD2. The germline CDR1 and CDR2 sequences are MNHEY and SVGAGI. After removal of 1 base from V and 2 bases from J, the junction contained 4 bases not matched to a gene. The CDR3 is made up of 15 amino acids.

The chain couples TRBV28 to TRBJ2-7, with 7 bases aligning to TRBD2. This CDR3 has 15 residues. CDR1 and CDR2 from the germline V gene are MDHEN and SYDVKM. V shed 6 bases, J shed 7 bases, and the junction held 15 bases outside the gene matches. The CDR3 spells CASSGSGTYLWEQYF. The CDR3 bases are TGTGCCAGCAGCGGAAGCGGGACTTACCTTTGGGAGCAGTACTTC.

This chain uses TRBV6-2 or TRBV6-3 with TRBJ2-1; D unresolved. Germline CDR1 MNHEY, CDR2 SVGEGT. This CDR3 has 14 residues. V gave up 6 bases and J gave up 0 bases, with 9 bases separating them. For the CDR3, the DNA is TGTGCCAGCAGGTACGGGCGCTCCTACAATGAGCAGTTCTTC. It yields the protein CASRYGRSYNEQFF.

The CDR3 protein is CASSQDPLANSPSGELFF. CDR3 bases: TGCGCCAGCAGCCAAGATCCACTCGCGAATTCCCCAAGCGGGGAGCTGTTTTTT. The V gene is TRBV4-1, the J gene TRBJ2-2; D unresolved. V shed 0 bases and J shed 7 bases, with 21 bases lying between them. CDR1 is MGHRA and CDR2 is YSYEKL in the germline V gene. This CDR3 comprises 18 residues.

This clone was seen a few times. The chain recombines TRBV4-3 with TRBJ2-7; D is ambiguous. Deletions cut 0 bases from V and 6 bases from J, with 12 bases between. CDR1 is LGHNA, CDR2 YSLEER, per germline. This CDR3 is 14 amino acids long. The CDR3 DNA is TGCGCCAGCAGCCAAGATTCTTCGAGAGCCGAGCAGTACTTC. Its protein is CASSQDSSRAEQYF.

The rearrangement joins TRBV7-2 to TRBJ1-2; 11 positions match TRBD1. This CDR3 contains 14 residues. J gave up 7 bases and V 5 bases, and 6 bases lay outside the gene matches. Germline values: CDR1 SGHTA, CDR2 FQGNSA. The CDR3 sequence: CASSQGQGVGGYTF. CDR3 coding DNA: TGTGCCAGCAGCCAGGGACAGGGGGTCGGTGGCTACACCTTC.

The V call is TRBV6-5, the J call TRBJ2-2; 8 nucleotides line up with TRBD1. The CDR3 extends over 15 amino acids. Germline trimming cut 8 bases from V and 0 bases from J; bases unmatched to any gene: 5. Germline assignment: CDR1 MNHEY and CDR2 SVGAGI. CDR3 protein: CASRTGFANTGELFF. The CDR3 nucleotides read TGTGCCAGCCGGACAGGGTTCGCGAACACCGGGGAGCTGTTTTTT.

The chain employs TRBV27 and TRBJ2-7; 7 nucleotides agree with TRBD1. Trimming removed 6 bases from V and 5 bases from J; junction bases left unmatched: 7. The CDR3 loop spans 13 amino acids. Germline CDR1 and CDR2: MNHEY and SMNVEV (reference sequence). The DNA for the CDR3 is TGTGCCAGCAGAGGGACAGTCGAGCACGAGCAGTACTTC. Translated, it gives CASRGTVEHEQYF.

The rearrangement joins TRBV11-2 to TRBJ2-1; 9 bases line up with TRBD2. The CDR3 length is 18 residues. V lost 1 base, J lost 2 bases, and 9 bases stayed unmatched. CDR1 and CDR2 (germline): SGHAT, FQNNGV. CDR3 sequence: CASSLVAGDRGPYNEQFF. CDR3 in DNA: TGTGCCAGCAGCTTAGTAGCGGGAGATCGCGGTCCCTACAATGAGCAGTTCTTC.